The table lists the clone carrying this TCR beta chain with many counts. No antigen is known for it. This sample is part of a study of T cells in Graves' hyperthyroidism and ophthalmopathy. The V gene lost 1 base and the J gene lost 0 bases, with 9 bases spanning the gap. In germline, CDR1 is DFQATT, CDR2 SNEGSKA (reference sequence). The length of the CDR3 is 15 residues. Findings of the study overall: Among thyroid clonotypes expanded above 0.001, most also appeared in blood. Ophthalmopathy could be told apart from stable hyperthyroidism with a 13 V-J model.

Researchers amplified the TCR beta CDR3 regions from RNA transcripts. HTBI primers drove first-round RT-PCR of the TCR CDR3. MiXCR, applied by TCRdb to the multiplex PCR reads, yields one record per CDR3 protein. The table has fewer than 350,000 distinct CDR3 sequences, approximately 22% seen once. This clonotype was obtained from a woman between 50 and 59 years old with Graves' hyperthyroidism. The specimen was blood. The J gene is TRBJ2-2, the V gene TRBV20-1; weak D call: TRBD2 (6 bases). The CDR3 coding sequence is TGCAGTGCTAGAGTAGGGACTGCGAACACCGGGGAGCTGTTTTTT. Translation: CSARVGTANTGELFF.